This TCR beta chain was recorded in a study of blood T cell repertoires in COVID-19. TCRdb's copy holds only in-frame clones and misses some; the assay was immunoSEQ multiplex PCR. This table holds about 240,000 clones, around 89% found once. There are 15 residues in the CDR3. CDR1 MNHEY and CDR2 SVGAGI come from the germline V gene. Trimming removed 5 bases from V and 7 bases from J, with 18 bases in between. This sequence joins TRBV6-5 and TRBJ2-1, with a weak D call TRBD1 (7 bases). The sequence was collected from a woman aged 30 to 39 who had recovered from COVID-19. Material for sequencing was PBMCs or T cells enriched from blood (not recorded which). CDR3 region: CASSRSAQGRNEQFF. CDR3 DNA sequence: TGTGCCAGCAGTCGTAGCGCACAGGGGAGGAATGAGCAGTTCTTC.